The entry that follows covers one T cell receptor beta chain sequence. Libraries were prepared by immunoSEQ multiplex PCR; TCRdb keeps only in-frame clonotypes and omits some of them. The repertoire holds roughly 300,000 clones, with around 90% as singletons. The CDR3 runs 13 residues. Germline V lookup: CDR1 SGHTA, CDR2 FQGTGA. V lost 3 bases, J lost 0 bases, and 5 bases lay in between. The source of the sample is a study of blood T cell repertoires in COVID-19. Across the whole study: The analysed material was cDNA or gDNA that came from T cells, B-cell-depleted T cells, or PBMCs.

The sequence came from a woman aged 30 to 39 who had recovered from COVID-19. V usage is TRBV7-3 and J usage is TRBJ1-1; D gene uncertain. Input material: PBMCs or T cells enriched from blood (not recorded which). The CDR3 coding sequence is TGTGCCAGCAGCTTTTCTATGAACACTGAAGCTTTCTTT. Translating it yields CASSFSMNTEAFF.